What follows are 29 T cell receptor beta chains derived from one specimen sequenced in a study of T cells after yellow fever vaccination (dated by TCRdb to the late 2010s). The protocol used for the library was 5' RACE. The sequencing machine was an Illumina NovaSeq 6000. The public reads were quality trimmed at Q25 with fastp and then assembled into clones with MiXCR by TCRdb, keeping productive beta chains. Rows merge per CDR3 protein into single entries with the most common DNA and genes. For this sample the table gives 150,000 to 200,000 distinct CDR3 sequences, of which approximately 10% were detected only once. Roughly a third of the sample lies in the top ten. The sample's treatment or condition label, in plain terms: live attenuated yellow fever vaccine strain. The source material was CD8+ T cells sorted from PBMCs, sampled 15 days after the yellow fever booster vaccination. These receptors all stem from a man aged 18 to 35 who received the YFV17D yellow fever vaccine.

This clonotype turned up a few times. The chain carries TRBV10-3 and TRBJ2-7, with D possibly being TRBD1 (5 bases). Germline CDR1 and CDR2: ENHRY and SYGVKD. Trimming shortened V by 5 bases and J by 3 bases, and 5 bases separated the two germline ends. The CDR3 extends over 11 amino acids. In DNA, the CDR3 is TGTGCCATCAGTCAGGGCTACGAGCAGTACTTC. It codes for CAISQGYEQYF.

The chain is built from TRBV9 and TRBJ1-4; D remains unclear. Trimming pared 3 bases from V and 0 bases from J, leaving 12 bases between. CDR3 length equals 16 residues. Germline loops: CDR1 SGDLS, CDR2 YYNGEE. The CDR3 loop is CASSARQTATNEKLFF. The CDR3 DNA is TGTGCCAGCAGCGCCCGTCAGACGGCAACTAATGAAAAACTGTTTTTT. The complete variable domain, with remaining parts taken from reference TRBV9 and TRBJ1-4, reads DSGVTQTPKHLITATGQRVTLRCSPRSGDLSVYWYQQSLDQGLQFLIQYYNGEERAKGNILERFSAQQFPDLHSELNLSSLELGDSALYFCASSARQTATNEKLFFGSGTQLSVL.

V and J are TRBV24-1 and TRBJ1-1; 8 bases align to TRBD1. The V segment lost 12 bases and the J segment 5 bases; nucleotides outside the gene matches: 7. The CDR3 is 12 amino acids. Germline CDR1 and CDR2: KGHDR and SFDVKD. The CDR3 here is CAVRGLGTEAFF. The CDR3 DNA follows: TGTGCCGTCAGGGGGCTTGGAACTGAAGCTTTCTTT.

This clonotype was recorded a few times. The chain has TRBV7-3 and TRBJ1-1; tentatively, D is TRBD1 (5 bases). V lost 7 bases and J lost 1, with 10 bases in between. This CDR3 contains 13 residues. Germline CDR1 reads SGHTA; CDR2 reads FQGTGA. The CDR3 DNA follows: TGTGCCAGCACTATGACAGAGAACACTGAAGCTTTCTTT. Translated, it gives CASTMTENTEAFF.

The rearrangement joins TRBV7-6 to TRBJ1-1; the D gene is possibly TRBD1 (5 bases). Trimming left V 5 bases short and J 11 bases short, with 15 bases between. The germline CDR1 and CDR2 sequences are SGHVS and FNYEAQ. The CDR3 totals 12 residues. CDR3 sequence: CASSGGGDQAFF. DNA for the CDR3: TGTGCCAGCAGCGGGGGGGGGGATCAGGCTTTCTTT.

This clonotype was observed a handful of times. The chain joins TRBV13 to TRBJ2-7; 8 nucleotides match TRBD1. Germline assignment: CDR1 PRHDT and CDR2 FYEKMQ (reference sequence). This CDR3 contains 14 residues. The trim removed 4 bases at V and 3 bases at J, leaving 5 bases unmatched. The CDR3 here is CASSSGQGGYEQYF. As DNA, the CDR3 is TGTGCCAGCAGCTCCGGACAGGGAGGCTACGAGCAGTACTTC. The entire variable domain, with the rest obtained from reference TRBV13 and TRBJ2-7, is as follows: AAGVIQSPRHLIKEKRETATLKCYPIPRHDTVYWYQQGPGQDPQFLISFYEKMQSDKGSIPDRFSAQQFSDYHSELNMSSLELGDSALYFCASSSGQGGYEQYFGPGTRLTVT.

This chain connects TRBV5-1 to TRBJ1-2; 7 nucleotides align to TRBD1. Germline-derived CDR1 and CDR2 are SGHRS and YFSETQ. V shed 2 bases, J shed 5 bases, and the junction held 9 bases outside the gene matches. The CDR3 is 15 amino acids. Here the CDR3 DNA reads TGCGCCAGCAGCTTCCCCGAGACAGGGTTATATGGCTACACCTTC. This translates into CASSFPETGLYGYTF. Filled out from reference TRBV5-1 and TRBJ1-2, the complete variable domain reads KAGVTQTPRYLIKTRGQQVTLSCSPISGHRSVSWYQQTPGQGLQFLFEYFSETQRNKGNFPGRFSGRQFSNSRSEMNVSTLELGDSALYLCASSFPETGLYGYTFGSGTRLTVV.

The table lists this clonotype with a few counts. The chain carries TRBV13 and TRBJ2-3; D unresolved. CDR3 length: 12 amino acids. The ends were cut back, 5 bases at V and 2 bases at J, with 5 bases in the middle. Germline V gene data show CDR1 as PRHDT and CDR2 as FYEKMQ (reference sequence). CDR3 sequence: CASSRITDTQYF. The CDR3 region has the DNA TGTGCCAGCAGCCGAATCACAGATACGCAGTATTTT.

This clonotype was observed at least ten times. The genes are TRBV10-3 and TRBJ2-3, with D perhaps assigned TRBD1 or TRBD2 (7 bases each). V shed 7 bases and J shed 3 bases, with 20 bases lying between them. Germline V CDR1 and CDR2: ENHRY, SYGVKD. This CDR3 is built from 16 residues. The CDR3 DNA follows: TGTGCCATCACCGAACCGGGGGGCAGGGGGACAGATACGCAGTATTTT. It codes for CAITEPGGRGTDTQYF.

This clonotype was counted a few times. CDR3 residues: CASRGTRHNEQFF. CDR3 coding DNA: TGTGCCAGCAGGGGGACCCGACACAATGAGCAGTTCTTC. The V call is TRBV12-3 or TRBV12-4, the J call TRBJ2-1; perhaps D is TRBD1 or TRBD2 (5 bases each). The CDR3 sequence is 13 residues long. The V end was cut by 6 bases, the J end by 5 bases, with 11 bases between.

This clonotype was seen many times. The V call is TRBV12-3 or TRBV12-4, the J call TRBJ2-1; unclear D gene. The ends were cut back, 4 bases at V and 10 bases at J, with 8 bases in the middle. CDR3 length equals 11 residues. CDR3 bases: TGTGCCAGCAGTTCCCTCTTGGAGCAGTTCTTC. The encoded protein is CASSSLLEQFF.

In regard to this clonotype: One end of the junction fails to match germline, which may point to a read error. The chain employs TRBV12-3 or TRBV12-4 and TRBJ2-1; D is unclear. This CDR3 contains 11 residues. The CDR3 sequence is CASSFYDEQFF. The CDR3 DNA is TGTGCCAGCAGTTTCTACGATGAGCAGTTCTTC.

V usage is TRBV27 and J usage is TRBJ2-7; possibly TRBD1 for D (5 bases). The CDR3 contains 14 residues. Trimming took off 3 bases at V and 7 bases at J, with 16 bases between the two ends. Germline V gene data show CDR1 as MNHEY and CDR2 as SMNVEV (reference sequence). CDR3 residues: CASSLTDPPREQYF. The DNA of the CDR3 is TGTGCCAGCAGTTTGACAGACCCCCCTAGAGAGCAGTACTTC.

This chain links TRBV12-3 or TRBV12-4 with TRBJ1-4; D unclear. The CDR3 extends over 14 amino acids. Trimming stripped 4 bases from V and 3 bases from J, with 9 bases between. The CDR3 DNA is TGTGCCAGCAGTTGGTCCCTGTCTAATGAAAAACTGTTTTTT. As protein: CASSWSLSNEKLFF.

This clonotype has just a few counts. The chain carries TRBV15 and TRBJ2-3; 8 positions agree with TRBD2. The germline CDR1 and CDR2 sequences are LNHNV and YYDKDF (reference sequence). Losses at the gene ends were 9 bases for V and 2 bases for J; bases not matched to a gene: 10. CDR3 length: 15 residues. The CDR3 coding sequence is TGTGCCACTCTCCTACCGGGGGGGGTCACAGATACGCAGTATTTT. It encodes CATLLPGGVTDTQYF.

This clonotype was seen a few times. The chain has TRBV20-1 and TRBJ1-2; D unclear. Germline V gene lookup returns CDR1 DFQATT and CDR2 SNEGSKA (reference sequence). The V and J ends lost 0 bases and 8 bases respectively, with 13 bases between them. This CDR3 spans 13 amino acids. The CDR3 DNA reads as TGCAGTGCTAGAGATATAAACGTCGGGGGCTACACCTTC. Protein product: CSARDINVGGYTF.

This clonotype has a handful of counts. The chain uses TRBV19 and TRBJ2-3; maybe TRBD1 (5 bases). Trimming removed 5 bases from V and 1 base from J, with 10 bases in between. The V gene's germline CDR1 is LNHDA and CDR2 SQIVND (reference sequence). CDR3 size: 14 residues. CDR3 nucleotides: TGTGCCAGTAGTGGCAGCAGGGGCACAGATACGCAGTATTTT. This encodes CASSGSRGTDTQYF.

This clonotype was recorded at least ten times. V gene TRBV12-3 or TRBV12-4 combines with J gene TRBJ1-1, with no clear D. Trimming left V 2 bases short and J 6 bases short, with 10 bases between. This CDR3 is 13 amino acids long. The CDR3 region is CASSLRPGPEAFF. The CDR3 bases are TGTGCCAGCAGTTTAAGGCCCGGCCCTGAAGCTTTCTTT.

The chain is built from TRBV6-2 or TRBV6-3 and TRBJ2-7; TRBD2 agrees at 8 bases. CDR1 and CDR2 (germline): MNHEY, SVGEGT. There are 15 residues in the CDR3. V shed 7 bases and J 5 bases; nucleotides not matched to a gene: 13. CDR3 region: CASNPGAGTSNEQYV. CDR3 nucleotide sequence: TGTGCCAGCAACCCTGGGGCCGGGACTAGTAACGAGCAGTACGTC.

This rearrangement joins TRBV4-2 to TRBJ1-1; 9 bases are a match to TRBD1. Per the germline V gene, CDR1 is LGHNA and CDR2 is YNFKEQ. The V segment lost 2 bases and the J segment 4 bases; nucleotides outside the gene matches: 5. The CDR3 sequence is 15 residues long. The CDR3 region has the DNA TGTGCCAGCAGCCAAACAGGGGGCAAAGGCACTGAAGCTTTCTTT. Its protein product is CASSQTGGKGTEAFF.

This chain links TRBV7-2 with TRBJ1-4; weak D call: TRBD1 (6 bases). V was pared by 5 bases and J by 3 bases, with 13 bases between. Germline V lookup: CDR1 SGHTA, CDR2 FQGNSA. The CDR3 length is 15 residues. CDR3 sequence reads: CASSPWTAPNEKLFF. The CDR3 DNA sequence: TGTGCCAGCAGCCCTTGGACAGCTCCTAATGAAAAACTGTTTTTT.

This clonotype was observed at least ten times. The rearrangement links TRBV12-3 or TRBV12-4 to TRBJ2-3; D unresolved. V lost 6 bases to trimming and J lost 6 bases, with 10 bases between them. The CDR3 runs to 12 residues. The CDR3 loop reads CASSQSMDTQYF. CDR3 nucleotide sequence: TGTGCCAGCAGCCAGTCCATGGATACGCAGTATTTT.

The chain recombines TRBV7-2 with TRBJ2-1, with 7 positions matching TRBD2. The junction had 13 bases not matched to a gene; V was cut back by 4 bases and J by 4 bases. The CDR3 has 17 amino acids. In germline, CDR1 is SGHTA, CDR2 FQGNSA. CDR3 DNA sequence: TGTGCCAGCAGCTCCCTGTTCGGTTCTAGCGGTTACAATGAGCAGTTCTTC. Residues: CASSSLFGSSGYNEQFF.

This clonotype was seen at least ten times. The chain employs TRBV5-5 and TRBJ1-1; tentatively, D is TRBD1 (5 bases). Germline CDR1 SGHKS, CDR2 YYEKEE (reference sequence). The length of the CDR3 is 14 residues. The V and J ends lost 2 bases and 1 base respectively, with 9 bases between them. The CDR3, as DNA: TGTGCCAGCAGCTTCAGGGCCAAGAACACTGAAGCTTTCTTT. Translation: CASSFRAKNTEAFF.

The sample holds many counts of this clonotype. The CDR3 DNA reads as TGTGCCACCAGTGATTTGAATGGTTATGGCTACACCTTC. Protein: CATSDLNGYGYTF. The V and J genes are TRBV24-1 and TRBJ1-2, with D hard to call. The CDR3 has 13 residues. V was pared by 0 bases and J by 5 bases, with 6 bases between. Germline-derived CDR1 and CDR2 are KGHDR and SFDVKD.

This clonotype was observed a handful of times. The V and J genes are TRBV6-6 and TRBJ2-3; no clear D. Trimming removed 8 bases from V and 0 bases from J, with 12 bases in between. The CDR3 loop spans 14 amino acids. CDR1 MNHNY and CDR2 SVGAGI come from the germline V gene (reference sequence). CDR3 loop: CASQDRASTDTQYF. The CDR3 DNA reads TGTGCCAGCCAGGACCGTGCTAGCACAGATACGCAGTATTTT.

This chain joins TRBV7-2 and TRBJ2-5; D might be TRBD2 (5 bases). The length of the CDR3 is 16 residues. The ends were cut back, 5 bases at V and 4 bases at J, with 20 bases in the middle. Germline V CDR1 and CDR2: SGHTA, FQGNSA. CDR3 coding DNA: TGTGCCAGCAGCCCAGGAGAGCGGCCCTTTGTAGAGACCCAGTACTTC. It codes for CASSPGERPFVETQYF.

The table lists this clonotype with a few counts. The CDR3 coding sequence is TGTGCCAGCAGTTACTCGACGCGGGGGGGCCAAGATACGCAGTATTTT. Translating gives CASSYSTRGGQDTQYF. The V and J genes are TRBV6-5 and TRBJ2-3; 9 bases map to TRBD2. V shed 0 bases and J 5 bases; nucleotides not matched to a gene: 6. The CDR3 spans 16 residues. The germline V gene encodes CDR1 MNHEY and CDR2 SVGAGI.

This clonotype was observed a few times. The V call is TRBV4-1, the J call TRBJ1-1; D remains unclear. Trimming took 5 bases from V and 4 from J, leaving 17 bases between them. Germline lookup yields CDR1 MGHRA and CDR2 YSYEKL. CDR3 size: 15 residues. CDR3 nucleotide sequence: TGCGCCAGCAGCTCACAGTCGGGTGGAGCCACTGAAGCTTTCTTT. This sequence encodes CASSSQSGGATEAFF.